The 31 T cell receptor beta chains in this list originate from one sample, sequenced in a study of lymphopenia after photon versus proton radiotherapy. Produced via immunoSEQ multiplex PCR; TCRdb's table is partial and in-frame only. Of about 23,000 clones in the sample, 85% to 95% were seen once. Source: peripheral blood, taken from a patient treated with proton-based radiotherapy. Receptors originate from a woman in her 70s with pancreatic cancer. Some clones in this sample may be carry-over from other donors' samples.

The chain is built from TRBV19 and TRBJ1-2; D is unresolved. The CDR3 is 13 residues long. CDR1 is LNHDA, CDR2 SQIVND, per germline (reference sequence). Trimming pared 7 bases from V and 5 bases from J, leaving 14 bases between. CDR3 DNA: TGTGCCAGTACCCTAGAAGCGAAGTATGGCTACACCTTC. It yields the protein CASTLEAKYGYTF.

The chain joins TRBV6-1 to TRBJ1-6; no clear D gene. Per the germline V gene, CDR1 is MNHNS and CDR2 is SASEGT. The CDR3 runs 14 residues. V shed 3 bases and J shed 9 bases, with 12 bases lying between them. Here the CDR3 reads CASSDKGAGSPLHF. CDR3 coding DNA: TGTGCCAGCAGTGACAAGGGTGCCGGTTCACCCCTCCACTTT.

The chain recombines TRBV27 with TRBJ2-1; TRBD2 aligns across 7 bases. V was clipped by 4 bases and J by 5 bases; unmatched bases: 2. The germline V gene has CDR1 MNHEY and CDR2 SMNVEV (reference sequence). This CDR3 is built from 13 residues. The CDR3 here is CASSYLADNEQFF. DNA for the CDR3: TGTGCCAGCAGTTACCTAGCGGACAATGAGCAGTTCTTC.

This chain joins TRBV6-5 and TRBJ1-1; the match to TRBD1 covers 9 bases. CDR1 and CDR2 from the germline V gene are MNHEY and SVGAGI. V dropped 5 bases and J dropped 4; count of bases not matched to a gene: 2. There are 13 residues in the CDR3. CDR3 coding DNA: TGTGCCAGCAGTGTACAGGGGGCCACTGAAGCTTTCTTT. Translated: CASSVQGATEAFF.

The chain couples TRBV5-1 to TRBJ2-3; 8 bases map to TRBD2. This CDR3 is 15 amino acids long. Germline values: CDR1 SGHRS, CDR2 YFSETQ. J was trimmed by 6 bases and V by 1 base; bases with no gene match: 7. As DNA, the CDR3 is TGCGCCAGCAGCTTGACTAGCGGATTGGGGGATACGCAGTATTTT. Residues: CASSLTSGLGDTQYF.

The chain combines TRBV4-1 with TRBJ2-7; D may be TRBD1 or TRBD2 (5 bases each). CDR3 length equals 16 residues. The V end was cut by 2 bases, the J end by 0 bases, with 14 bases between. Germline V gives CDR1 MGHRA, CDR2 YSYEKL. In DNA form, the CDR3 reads TGCGCCAGCAGCCAATCGGTCGGGGCCAGCTCCTACGAGCAGTACTTC. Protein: CASSQSVGASSYEQYF.

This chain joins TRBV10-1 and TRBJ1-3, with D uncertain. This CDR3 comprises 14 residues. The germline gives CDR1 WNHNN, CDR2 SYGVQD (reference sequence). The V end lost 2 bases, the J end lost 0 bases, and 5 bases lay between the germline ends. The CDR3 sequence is CASSENSSGNTIYF. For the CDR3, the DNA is TGCGCCAGCAGTGAGAACAGCTCTGGAAACACCATATATTTT.

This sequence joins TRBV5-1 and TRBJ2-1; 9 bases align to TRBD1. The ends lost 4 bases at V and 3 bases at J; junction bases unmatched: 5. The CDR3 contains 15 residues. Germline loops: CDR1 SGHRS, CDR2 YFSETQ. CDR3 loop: CASSTQGADYNEQFF. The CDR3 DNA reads TGCGCCAGCAGCACACAGGGGGCCGACTACAATGAGCAGTTCTTC.

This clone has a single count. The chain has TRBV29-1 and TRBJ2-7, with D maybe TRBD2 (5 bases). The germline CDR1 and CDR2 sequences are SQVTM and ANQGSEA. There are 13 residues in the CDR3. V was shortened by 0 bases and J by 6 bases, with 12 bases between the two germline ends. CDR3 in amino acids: CSVEDAGAGEQYF. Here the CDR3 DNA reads TGCAGCGTTGAAGATGCGGGTGCGGGCGAGCAGTACTTC.

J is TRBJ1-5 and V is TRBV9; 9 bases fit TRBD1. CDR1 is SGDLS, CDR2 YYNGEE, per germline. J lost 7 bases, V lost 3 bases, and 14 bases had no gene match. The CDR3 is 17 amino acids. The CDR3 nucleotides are TGTGCCAGCAGCGAGGGGGAGGGACAGGGCTTCGGGCAGCCCCAGCATTTT. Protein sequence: CASSEGEGQGFGQPQHF.

CDR3 in DNA: TGTGCCAGCAGCCGAACGCGGGGATTTGCCTCCTACAATGAGCAGTTCTTC. Translation gives CASSRTRGFASYNEQFF. This chain links TRBV11-1 with TRBJ2-1, with D possibly matching TRBD2 (6 bases). This CDR3 spans 17 amino acids. V lost 5 bases and J lost 0, with 17 bases in between. Germline CDR1 reads SGHAT; CDR2 reads FQDESV (reference sequence).

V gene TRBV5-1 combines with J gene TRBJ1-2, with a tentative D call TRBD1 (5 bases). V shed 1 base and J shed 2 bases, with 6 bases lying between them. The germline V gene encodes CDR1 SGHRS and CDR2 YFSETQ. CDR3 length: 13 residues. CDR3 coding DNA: TGCGCCAGCAGCTTGCAGGGAAACTATGGCTACACCTTC. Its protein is CASSLQGNYGYTF.

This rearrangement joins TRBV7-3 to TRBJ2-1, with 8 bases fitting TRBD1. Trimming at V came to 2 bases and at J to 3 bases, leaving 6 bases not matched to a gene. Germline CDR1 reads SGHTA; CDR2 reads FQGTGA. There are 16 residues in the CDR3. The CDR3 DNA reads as TGTGCCAGCAGCTTAGAGGCAGGGGGCTTCTACAATGAGCAGTTCTTC. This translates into CASSLEAGGFYNEQFF.

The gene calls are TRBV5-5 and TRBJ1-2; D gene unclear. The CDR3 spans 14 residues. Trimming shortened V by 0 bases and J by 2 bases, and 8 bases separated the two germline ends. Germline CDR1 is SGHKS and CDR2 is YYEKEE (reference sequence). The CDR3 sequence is CASSLVTQNYGYTF. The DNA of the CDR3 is TGTGCCAGCAGCTTGGTAACGCAGAACTATGGCTACACCTTC. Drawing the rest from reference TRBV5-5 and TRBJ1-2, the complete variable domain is DAGVTQSPTHLIKTRGQQVTLRCSPISGHKSVSWYQQVLGQGPQFIFQYYEKEERGRGNFPDRFSARQFPNYSSELNVNALLLGDSALYLCASSLVTQNYGYTFGSGTRLTVV.

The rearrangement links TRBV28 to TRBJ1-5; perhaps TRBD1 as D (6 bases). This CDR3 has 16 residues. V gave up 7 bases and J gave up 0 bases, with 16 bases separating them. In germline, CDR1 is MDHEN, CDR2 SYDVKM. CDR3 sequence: CASNRDILYSNQPQHF. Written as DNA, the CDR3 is TGTGCCAGCAATAGGGACATACTCTATAGCAATCAGCCCCAGCATTTT.

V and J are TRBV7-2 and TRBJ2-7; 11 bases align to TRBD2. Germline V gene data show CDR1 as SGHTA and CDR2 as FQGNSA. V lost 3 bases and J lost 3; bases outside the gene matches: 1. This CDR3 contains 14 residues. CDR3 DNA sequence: TGTGCCAGCAGCTTGACTAGCGGGATCTACGAGCAGTACTTC. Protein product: CASSLTSGIYEQYF.

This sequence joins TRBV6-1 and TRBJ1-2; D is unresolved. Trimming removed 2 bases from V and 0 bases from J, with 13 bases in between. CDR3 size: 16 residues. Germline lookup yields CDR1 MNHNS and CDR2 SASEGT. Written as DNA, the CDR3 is TGTGCCAGCAGTGAAAGTGGGCAAGATACTAACTATGGCTACACCTTC. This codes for CASSESGQDTNYGYTF.

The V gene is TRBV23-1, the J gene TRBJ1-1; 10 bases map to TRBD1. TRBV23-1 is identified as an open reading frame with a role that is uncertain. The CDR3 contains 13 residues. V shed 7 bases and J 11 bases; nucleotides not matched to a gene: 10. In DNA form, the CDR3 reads TGCGCCAGCACCCATCCGGGACAGGGGACGGCTTTCTTT. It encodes CASTHPGQGTAFF.

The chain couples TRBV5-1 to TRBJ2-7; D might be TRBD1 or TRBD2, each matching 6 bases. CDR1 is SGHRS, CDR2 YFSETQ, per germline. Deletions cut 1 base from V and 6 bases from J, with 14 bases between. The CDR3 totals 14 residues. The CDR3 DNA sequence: TGCGCCAGCAGCTTGCTCCAAGGGGGGTCCGAGCAGTACTTC. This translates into CASSLLQGGSEQYF. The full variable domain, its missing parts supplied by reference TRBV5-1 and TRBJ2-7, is KAGVTQTPRYLIKTRGQQVTLSCSPISGHRSVSWYQQTPGQGLQFLFEYFSETQRNKGNFPGRFSGRQFSNSRSEMNVSTLELGDSALYLCASSLLQGGSEQYFGPGTRLTVT.

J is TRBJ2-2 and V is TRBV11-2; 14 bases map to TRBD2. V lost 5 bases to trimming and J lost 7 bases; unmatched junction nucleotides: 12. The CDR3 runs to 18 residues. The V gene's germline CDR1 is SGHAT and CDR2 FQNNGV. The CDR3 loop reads CASSRRLAGGPGGGELFF. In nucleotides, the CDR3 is TGTGCCAGCAGCCGACGACTAGCGGGAGGGCCCGGTGGCGGGGAGCTGTTTTTT.

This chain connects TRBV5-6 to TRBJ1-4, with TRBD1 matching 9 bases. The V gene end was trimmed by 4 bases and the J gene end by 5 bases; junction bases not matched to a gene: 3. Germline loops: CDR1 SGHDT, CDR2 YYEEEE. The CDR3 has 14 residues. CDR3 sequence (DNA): TGTGCCAGCAGCGGGACAGGGAGAAATGAAAAACTGTTTTTT. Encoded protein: CASSGTGRNEKLFF.

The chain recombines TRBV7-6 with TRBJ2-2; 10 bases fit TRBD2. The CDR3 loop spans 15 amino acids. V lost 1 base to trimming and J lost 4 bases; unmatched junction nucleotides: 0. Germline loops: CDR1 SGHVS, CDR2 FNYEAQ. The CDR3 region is CASSLGTSGTGELFF. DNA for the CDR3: TGTGCCAGCAGCTTAGGGACTAGCGGCACCGGGGAGCTGTTTTTT. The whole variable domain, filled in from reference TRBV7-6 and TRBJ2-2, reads GAGVSQSPRYKVTKRGQDVALRCDPISGHVSLYWYRQALGQGPEFLTYFNYEAQQDKSGLPNDRFSAERPEGSISTLTIQRTEQRDSAMYRCASSLGTSGTGELFFGEGSRLTVL.

The CDR3, as DNA: TGTGCCAGCAGCCCCCGGACAGGATGGGAGACCCAGTACTTC. Translated: CASSPRTGWETQYF. V usage is TRBV7-2 and J usage is TRBJ2-5; 7 bases map to TRBD1. The ends lost 5 bases at V and 5 bases at J; junction bases unmatched: 8. The CDR3 has 14 amino acids. In germline, CDR1 is SGHTA, CDR2 FQGNSA.

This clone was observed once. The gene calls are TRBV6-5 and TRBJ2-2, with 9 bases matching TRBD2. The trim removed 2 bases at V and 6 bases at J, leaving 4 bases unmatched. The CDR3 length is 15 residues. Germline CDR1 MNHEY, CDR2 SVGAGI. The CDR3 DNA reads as TGTGCCAGCAGTTACGGTGGCGGGAGGGCCGGGGAGCTGTTTTTT. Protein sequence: CASSYGGGRAGELFF.

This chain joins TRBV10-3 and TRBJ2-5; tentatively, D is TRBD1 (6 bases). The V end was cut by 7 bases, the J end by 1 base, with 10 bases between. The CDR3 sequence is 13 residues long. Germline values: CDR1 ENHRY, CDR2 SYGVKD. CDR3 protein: CAINTGPQETQYF. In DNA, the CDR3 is TGTGCCATCAATACAGGGCCCCAAGAGACCCAGTACTTC.

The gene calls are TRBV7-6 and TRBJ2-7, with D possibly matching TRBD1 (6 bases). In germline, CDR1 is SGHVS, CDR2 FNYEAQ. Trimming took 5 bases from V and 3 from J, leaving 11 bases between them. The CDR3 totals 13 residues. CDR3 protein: CASSMGHLYEQYF. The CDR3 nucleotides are TGTGCCAGCAGCATGGGACATCTCTACGAGCAGTACTTC.

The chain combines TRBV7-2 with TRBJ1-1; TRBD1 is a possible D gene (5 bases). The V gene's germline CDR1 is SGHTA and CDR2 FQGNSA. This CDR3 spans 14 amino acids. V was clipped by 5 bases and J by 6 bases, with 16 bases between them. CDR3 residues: CASSPGKVSPEAFF. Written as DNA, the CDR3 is TGTGCCAGCAGCCCAGGGAAGGTCTCCCCTGAAGCTTTCTTT.

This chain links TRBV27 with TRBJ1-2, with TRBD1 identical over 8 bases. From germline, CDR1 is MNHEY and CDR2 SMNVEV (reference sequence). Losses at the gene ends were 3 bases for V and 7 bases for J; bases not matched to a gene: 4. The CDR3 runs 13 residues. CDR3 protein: CASSFQGARGYTF. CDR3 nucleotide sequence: TGTGCCAGCAGTTTCCAGGGGGCGCGTGGCTACACCTTC.

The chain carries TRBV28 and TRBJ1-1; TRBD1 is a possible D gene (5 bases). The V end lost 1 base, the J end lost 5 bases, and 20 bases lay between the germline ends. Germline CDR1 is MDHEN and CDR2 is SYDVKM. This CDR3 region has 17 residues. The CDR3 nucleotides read TGTGCCAGCAGTTTATTCCAGGACTCGGTCGGGGGTACTGAAGCTTTCTTT. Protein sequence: CASSLFQDSVGGTEAFF.

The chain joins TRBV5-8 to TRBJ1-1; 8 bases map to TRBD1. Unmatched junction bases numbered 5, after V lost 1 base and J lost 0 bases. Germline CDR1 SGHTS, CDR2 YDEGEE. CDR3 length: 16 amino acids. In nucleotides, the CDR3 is TGTGCCAGCAGCTTGCTGGCAGGGGGCCTGAACACTGAAGCTTTCTTT. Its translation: CASSLLAGGLNTEAFF.

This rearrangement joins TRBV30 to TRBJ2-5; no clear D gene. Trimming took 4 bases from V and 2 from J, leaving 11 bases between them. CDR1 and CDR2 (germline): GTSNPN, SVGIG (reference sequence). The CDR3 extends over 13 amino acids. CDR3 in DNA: TGTGCCTGGAAGGCCAAAACTCAAGAGACCCAGTACTTC. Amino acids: CAWKAKTQETQYF.